Each of the 24 T cell receptor beta chains below was sequenced from the same sample in a study of blood T cell repertoires in COVID-19. The repertoire was sequenced with immunoSEQ multiplex PCR; TCRdb's copy has only in-frame clones and lacks some. The sample has 300,000 to 400,000 clones, roughly 90% seen once. Sequenced material: peripheral blood. These receptors were obtained from a woman between 45 and 60 years old with active or convalescent COVID-19.

The chain links TRBV27 to TRBJ1-4; 7 bases agree with TRBD1. In germline, CDR1 is MNHEY, CDR2 SMNVEV (reference sequence). This CDR3 has 14 residues. The junction had 9 bases not matched to a gene; V was cut back by 7 bases and J by 7 bases. The CDR3 region is CASTPDRRSEKLFF. DNA of the CDR3: TGTGCCAGCACGCCGGACAGGCGGAGTGAAAAACTGTTTTTT.

The chain uses TRBV30 and TRBJ2-7; possible D gene TRBD1, 6 bases. The CDR3 spans 14 residues. Germline V gene sequence: CDR1 GTSNPN, CDR2 SVGIG (reference sequence). The ends were cut back, 3 bases at V and 6 bases at J, with 18 bases in the middle. CDR3 loop: CAWSLRGNEGEQYF. The CDR3 DNA sequence: TGTGCCTGGAGCCTTAGGGGGAATGAGGGCGAGCAGTACTTC.

This chain joins TRBV4-1 and TRBJ1-6; no clear D. From germline, CDR1 is MGHRA and CDR2 YSYEKL. The CDR3 runs to 14 residues. Between the trimmed V and J ends, which lost 1 base and 10 bases, there was a span of 11 bases. Written as DNA, the CDR3 is TGCGCCAGCAGCCAAGTCTACTTGCTCTCACCCCTCCACTTT. This encodes CASSQVYLLSPLHF.

The chain uses TRBV6-2 or TRBV6-3 and TRBJ1-2; D possibly corresponds to TRBD1 (6 bases). Trimming took off 5 bases at V and 6 bases at J, with 10 bases between the two ends. The CDR3 consists of 12 residues. CDR1 and CDR2 (germline): MNHEY, SVGEGT. The CDR3 loop reads CASSQGQDGYTF. The CDR3 nucleotides are TGTGCCAGCAGTCAGGGACAAGATGGCTACACCTTC.

The chain carries TRBV19 and TRBJ1-5, with 7 bases identical to TRBD1. CDR1 is LNHDA, CDR2 SQIVND, per germline (reference sequence). J was trimmed by 2 bases and V by 1 base; bases with no gene match: 2. This CDR3 is built from 15 residues. CDR3 bases: TGTGCCAGTAGTATAGGAGGGGGCGGCAATCAGCCCCAGCATTTT. Protein: CASSIGGGGNQPQHF.

This clone was observed once. The chain joins TRBV11-2 to TRBJ1-1, with 7 bases aligning to TRBD1. J lost 5 bases, V lost 5 bases, and 14 bases had no gene match. The CDR3 covers 16 residues. Germline loops: CDR1 SGHAT, CDR2 FQNNGV. The DNA for the CDR3 is TGTGCCAGCAGCCCATCCGGGACAGTAAAGGGGACTGAAGCTTTCTTT. Its protein product is CASSPSGTVKGTEAFF.

The CDR3 DNA reads TGTGCCAGCAGCACGATAGGGACAGGGTTTGAGCAGTTCTTC. The encoded protein is CASSTIGTGFEQFF. The genes are TRBV7-3 and TRBJ2-1; TRBD1 matches 9 bases. This CDR3 contains 14 residues. Looked up from germline, CDR1 is SGHTA and CDR2 is FQGTGA. V dropped 5 bases and J dropped 9; count of bases not matched to a gene: 8.

The chain is built from TRBV5-1 and TRBJ1-3; TRBD1 might be the D (5 bases). Per the germline V gene, CDR1 is SGHRS and CDR2 is YFSETQ. This CDR3 is built from 15 residues. V shed 2 bases and J shed 0 bases, with 9 bases lying between them. The chain's CDR3 is CASSFDSFSGNTIYF. DNA for the CDR3: TGCGCCAGCAGCTTCGACAGCTTCTCTGGAAACACCATATATTTT.

The chain joins TRBV2 to TRBJ2-7; D perhaps matches TRBD1 (6 bases). The length of the CDR3 is 13 residues. Trimming left V 6 bases short and J 5 bases short, with 14 bases between. Germline V CDR1 and CDR2: SNHLY, FYNNEI. In nucleotides, the CDR3 is TGTGCCAGCAGCACAGGGAGAGGCGACGAGCAGTACTTC. Translation: CASSTGRGDEQYF. The full variable domain, completed using reference TRBV2 and TRBJ2-7, is EPEVTQTPSHQVTQMGQEVILRCVPISNHLYFYWYRQILGQKVEFLVSFYNNEISEKSEIFDDQFSVERPDGSNFTLKIRSTKLEDSAMYFCASSTGRGDEQYFGPGTRLTVT.

V usage is TRBV24-1 and J usage is TRBJ2-3, with D unresolved. V shed 3 bases and J shed 1 base, with 10 bases lying between them. CDR3 length: 15 residues. Germline assignment: CDR1 KGHDR and CDR2 SFDVKD. CDR3 in DNA: TGTGCCACCAGTGATATCAGCGCCGGCACAGATACGCAGTATTTT. The encoded protein is CATSDISAGTDTQYF.

The V call is TRBV6-1, the J call TRBJ1-5; 8 bases are a match to TRBD1. This CDR3 comprises 17 residues. After removal of 0 bases from V and 3 bases from J, the junction contained 7 bases not matched to a gene. The germline gives CDR1 MNHNS, CDR2 SASEGT. This CDR3 reads CASSEAGTRGPNQPQHF. DNA of the CDR3: TGTGCCAGCAGTGAAGCAGGGACCAGGGGGCCCAATCAGCCCCAGCATTTT.

This clone qualifies as medium-sized. The V call is TRBV16, the J call TRBJ2-2; weak D call: TRBD2 (5 bases). CDR1 KGHSY and CDR2 FQNENV come from the germline V gene. Trimming cost V 2 bases and J 5 bases, with 9 bases left between them. The CDR3 consists of 14 residues. The CDR3, as DNA: TGTGCCAGCAGCCAACTCTCGGGAACCGGGGAGCTGTTTTTT. It translates to CASSQLSGTGELFF.

The chain uses TRBV28 and TRBJ1-5; 8 bases line up with TRBD1. This CDR3 is 15 amino acids long. With 5 bases clipped from V and 7 bases from J, the junction kept 10 bases outside the gene matches. Germline lookup yields CDR1 MDHEN and CDR2 SYDVKM. The CDR3 DNA follows: TGTGCCAGCAGTACTTCCACAGGGGGGAACCAGCCCCAGCATTTT. It yields the protein CASSTSTGGNQPQHF.

In this sample, this clone turned up once. This chain links TRBV5-4 with TRBJ2-3; 8 nucleotides match TRBD1. With V trimmed by 7 bases and J by 5 bases, 15 bases remained unmatched. Germline CDR1 SGHNT, CDR2 YYREEE (reference sequence). CDR3 length equals 16 residues. Here the CDR3 DNA reads TGTGCCAGCCACAGGGGGAGCTGGGGATCTGGAGATACGCAGTATTTT. It codes for CASHRGSWGSGDTQYF.

V gene TRBV5-1 combines with J gene TRBJ1-1; possible D gene TRBD1, 6 bases. The CDR3 totals 15 residues. Germline CDR1 is SGHRS and CDR2 is YFSETQ. V dropped 2 bases and J dropped 1 base, with 12 bases sitting between them. Here the CDR3 reads CASSLLTGPNTEAFF. The CDR3 bases are TGCGCCAGCAGCTTACTAACAGGGCCGAACACTGAAGCTTTCTTT.

The rearrangement joins TRBV30 to TRBJ1-1, with D maybe TRBD1 (5 bases). The germline V gene has CDR1 GTSNPN and CDR2 SVGIG (reference sequence). V was trimmed by 4 bases and J by 1 base, leaving 16 bases between them. This CDR3 has 15 residues. The CDR3 region has the DNA TGTGCCTGGACCCCCCCCGCAGGGCGGAACACTGAAGCTTTCTTT. This gives the protein CAWTPPAGRNTEAFF.

The chain combines TRBV29-1 with TRBJ1-4, with unresolved D. This CDR3 spans 11 amino acids. V lost 5 bases to trimming and J lost 7 bases, with 8 bases between them. Germline loops: CDR1 SQVTM, CDR2 ANQGSEA. CDR3 bases: TGCAGCGTTCGGGGTCTTGAAAAACTGTTTTTT. Protein product: CSVRGLEKLFF.

This rearrangement joins TRBV4-1 to TRBJ2-3; possibly TRBD1 for D (6 bases). Germline-derived CDR1 and CDR2 are MGHRA and YSYEKL. The CDR3 consists of 16 residues. V was clipped by 0 bases and J by 1 base, with 11 bases between them. The DNA of the CDR3 is TGCGCCAGCAGCCAAGAACAGGGTTGGGGCACAGATACGCAGTATTTT. Protein product: CASSQEQGWGTDTQYF.

The chain is built from TRBV30 and TRBJ2-7; 7 bases are shared with TRBD1. The junction had 5 bases not matched to a gene; V was cut back by 1 base and J by 2 bases. The length of the CDR3 is 14 residues. The germline CDR1 and CDR2 sequences are GTSNPN and SVGIG (reference sequence). CDR3 in DNA: TGTGCCTGGAGTGGCACAGGGGTAACCTACGAGCAGTACTTC. It specifies CAWSGTGVTYEQYF.

V gene TRBV28 combines with J gene TRBJ2-7; D possibly corresponds to TRBD1 (5 bases). The CDR3 covers 14 residues. Trimming removed 3 bases from V and 5 bases from J, with 14 bases in between. Germline-derived CDR1 and CDR2 are MDHEN and SYDVKM. The CDR3 region is CASSFQGLGHEQYF. CDR3 in DNA: TGTGCCAGCAGTTTTCAGGGATTGGGGCACGAGCAGTACTTC.

V and J are TRBV3-1 (or the pseudogene TRBV3-2) and TRBJ2-7; D unresolved. The CDR3 contains 11 residues. V shed 8 bases and J shed 6 bases, with 11 bases lying between them. Looked up from germline, CDR1 is LGHDT and CDR2 is YNNKEL (reference sequence). The CDR3 DNA reads as TGTGCCAGCGCGACTGGGTCCGAGCAGTACTTC. Protein product: CASATGSEQYF.

The chain combines TRBV9 with TRBJ2-3; TRBD1 matches at 8 bases. CDR1 and CDR2 (germline): SGDLS, YYNGEE. This CDR3 contains 16 residues. J lost 2 bases, V lost 3 bases, and 8 bases had no gene match. Here the CDR3 DNA reads TGTGCCAGCAGCGGGGGACAGGACAGCTTCACAGATACGCAGTATTTT. It is translated as CASSGGQDSFTDTQYF.

The chain uses TRBV7-6 and TRBJ1-1, with 11 bases aligning to TRBD1. Germline V gene sequence: CDR1 SGHVS, CDR2 FNYEAQ. V shed 5 bases, J shed 7 bases, and the junction held 6 bases outside the gene matches. The CDR3 totals 14 residues. The CDR3 coding sequence is TGTGCCAGCAGCCCCGGGACAGGGGGGGATGAAGCTTTCTTT. It specifies CASSPGTGGDEAFF.

The chain combines TRBV15 with TRBJ1-1, with 9 positions matching TRBD1. The germline gives CDR1 LNHNV, CDR2 YYDKDF (reference sequence). The CDR3 extends over 13 amino acids. With V trimmed by 3 bases and J by 8 bases, 4 bases remained unmatched. This CDR3 reads CATSRPDRGEAFF. The CDR3, as DNA: TGTGCCACCAGCAGGCCGGACAGGGGAGAAGCTTTCTTT. The complete variable domain, with remaining parts taken from reference TRBV15 and TRBJ1-1, reads DAMVIQNPRYQVTQFGKPVTLSCSQTLNHNVMYWYQQKSSQAPKLLFHYYDKDFNNEADTPDNFQSRRPNTSFCFLDIRSPGLGDTAMYLCATSRPDRGEAFFGQGTRLTVV.